The rows below give T cell receptor beta chains drawn from one sample of a study of response to subunit inactivated influenza vaccine. Via MiXCR, TCRdb re-called the RT-PCR reads, giving one row per CDR3 protein. The sample has a few hundred thousand distinct CDR3 sequences; less than 7.5% are singletons. Sample: PBMCs from blood, taken around 25 months after vaccination. All receptors come from a man aged 50 to 69 who received an inactivated influenza vaccine. Both conserved end residues are part of each CDR3. A D gene is named only where the DNA matches it firmly. Rows may omit the clone size; those that give it use once, few, many or a size class.

clone_size d_call j_call v_call cdr3_nt cdr3_aa
few TRBD1 TRBJ1-1 TRBV27 TGTGCCAGAGACGGGACAGGGGTGAACACTGAAGCTTTCTTT CARDGTGVNTEAFF
- - TRBJ1-1 TRBV3-1 TGTGCCAGCAGCTTTTCGGCGTACACTGAAGCTTTCTTT CASSFSAYTEAFF
many TRBD1 TRBJ1-4 TRBV28 TGTGCCAGCAGCCCCGGGACAGGGGTGGGAAAACTGTTTTTT CASSPGTGVGKLFF
- TRBD1 TRBJ2-7 TRBV7-2 TGTGCCAGCAGCACCGGACAGGGAGGCTCCTACGAGCAGTACTTC CASSTGQGGSYEQYF
- - TRBJ2-4 TRBV20-1 TGCAGTGCAACTGACCCCGATAGGGGAAACATTCAGTACTTC CSATDPDRGNIQYF
many TRBD1 TRBJ1-6 TRBV20-1 TGCAGTGCTAGAAGGGACAGGGGGTCGAGCTCCTATAATTCACCCCTCCACTTT CSARRDRGSSSYNSPLHF
few - TRBJ2-3 TRBV24-1 TGTGCCACCAGTGCGGGCAGCGGGCAGTACACAGATACGCAGTATTTT CATSAGSGQYTDTQYF
many - TRBJ2-6 TRBV7-8 TGTGCCAGCAGCTTAGGGCCGAGCTCTGGGGCCAACGTCCTGACTTTC CASSLGPSSGANVLTF
many - TRBJ2-5 TRBV6-5 TGTGCCAGCAGTTACTCGGGGACCCCGAGGAAGACCCAGTACTTC CASSYSGTPRKTQYF
few TRBD1 TRBJ2-7 TRBV5-1 TGCGCCAGCAGCCCACTGGACAGGTCTTCCTACGAGCAGTACTTC CASSPLDRSSYEQYF
few TRBD1 TRBJ2-2 TRBV19 TGTGCCACTAGTAGACAGGGGCCGGGAGCCGGGGAGCTGTTTTTT CATSRQGPGAGELFF
many - TRBJ2-1 TRBV6-1 TGTGCCAGCAGTCGGGGGATGTACAATGAGCAGTTCTTC CASSRGMYNEQFF
- TRBD1 TRBJ2-1 TRBV6-1 TGTGCCAGCAGTCCCGGGACAGGGACAGGAGCCTACAATGAGCAGTTCTTC CASSPGTGTGAYNEQFF
few - TRBJ1-1 TRBV20-1 TGCAGCCAAGTTGGGAACACTGAAGCTTTCTTT CSQVGNTEAFF
- TRBD1 TRBJ2-7 TRBV7-2 TGTGCCAGCAGCTTAGGTGGCGACAGGGGGCGAGAGCAGTACTTC CASSLGGDRGREQYF
few - TRBJ1-5 TRBV20-1 TGCAGTATCCCCCCTCTGTCATATAGCAATCAGCCCCAGCATTTT CSIPPLSYSNQPQHF
- TRBD2 TRBJ2-2 TRBV5-1 TGCGCCAGCAGCCAATACCTAGCGGGCGGGGAGCTGTTTTTT CASSQYLAGGELFF
many TRBD1 TRBJ1-1 TRBV12-3/TRBV12-4 TGTGCCAGCAGTTATACAGGGGGAGGCGGTGAAGCTTTCTTT CASSYTGGGGEAFF
- - TRBJ2-7 TRBV7-2 TGTGCCAGCAGCCCAGTCGGCGGGGTGAGCTCCTACGAGCAGTACTTC CASSPVGGVSSYEQYF
few TRBD2 TRBJ2-7 TRBV7-2 TGTGCCAGCAGCCCTAGTCTTGGGGGAGGGCCCTACGAGCAGTACTTC CASSPSLGGGPYEQYF
many - TRBJ2-1 TRBV6-1 TGTGCCAGCAGCTCGCCGGGGTCGAGTGAGCAGTTCTTC CASSSPGSSEQFF
many TRBD2 TRBJ2-1 TRBV7-8 TGTGCCAGCAGCTTACTTAGCGGGATATGGTATGAGCAGTTCTTC CASSLLSGIWYEQFF
- TRBD1 TRBJ2-5 TRBV7-2 TGTGCCAGCAGCCAGGGGGCAGGGGAGACCCAGTACTTC CASSQGAGETQYF
few TRBD2 TRBJ2-5 TRBV15 TGTGCCACCAGCAGTGGGGGGGGGCAAGAGACCCAGTACTTC CATSSGGGQETQYF
few - TRBJ2-2 TRBV28 TGTGCCAGCAGTTTTCTAGCCGGGGAGCTGTTTTTT CASSFLAGELFF
- TRBD2 TRBJ2-1 TRBV7-2 TGTGCCAGCAGCTTTCGGGGACTAGTCTCCAATGAGCAGTTCTTC CASSFRGLVSNEQFF